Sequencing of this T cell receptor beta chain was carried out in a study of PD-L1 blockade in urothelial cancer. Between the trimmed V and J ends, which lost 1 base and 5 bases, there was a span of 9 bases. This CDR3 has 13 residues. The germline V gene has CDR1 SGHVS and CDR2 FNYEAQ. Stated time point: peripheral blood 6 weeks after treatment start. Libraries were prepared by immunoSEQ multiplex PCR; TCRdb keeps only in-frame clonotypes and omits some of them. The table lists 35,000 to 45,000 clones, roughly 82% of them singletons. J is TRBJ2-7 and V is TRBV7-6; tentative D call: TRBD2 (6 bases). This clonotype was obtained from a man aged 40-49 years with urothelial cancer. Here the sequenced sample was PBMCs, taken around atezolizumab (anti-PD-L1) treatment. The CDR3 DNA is TGTGCCAGCAGCTTAGTGACTAGTCACGAGCAGTACTTC. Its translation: CASSLVTSHEQYF.